A selection of T cell receptor beta chains follows, all from one sample in a study of vaccination effects on CD4 cells after COVID-19. No cognate antigen is known for these TCRs. Profiled with immunoSEQ multiplex PCR; TCRdb holds only in-frame clones, not every one. This sample yields about 63,000 clones, of which over 70% are seen a single time; 3% to 4% belongs to the top ten. Sample: CD4+ T cells from PBMCs cultured with HCoV-OC43 spike peptides, taken before COVID-19 vaccination. These receptors were taken from a human donor who received a COVID-19 vaccine. Each CDR3 is given with its conserved first and last residue. D genes are given only for firm matches.

TRBV3-1/TRBV3-2,-,CASSRTDNEQFF
TRBV6-4,TRBD2,CASRSGGTTDTQYF
TRBV27,-,CASSLTWQQPQHF
TRBV14,-,CASSSWGNTEAFF
TRBV5-1,-,CASSPSAGSNQPQHF
TRBV13,TRBD1,CASSPGQGATGANVLTF
TRBV6-6,-,CASGKQGSSGNTIYF
TRBV4-1,TRBD1,CASSQMSTGDYGYTF
TRBV2,TRBD1,CASSPLEGAKDYGYTF
TRBV18,TRBD1,CASSPGQGNTGELFF
TRBV5-1,-,CASSLNTGFGGYTF
TRBV7-3,TRBD2,CASSPRASGAHESSYNEQFF
TRBV28,-,CASSATLDTRWVPFF
TRBV7-8,-,CASSPVDGGSGANVLTF
TRBV18,-,CASSPLATDTQYF
TRBV2,TRBD2,CASSRERTSGGMYQETQYF
TRBV18,-,CASSPVGLVSNQPQHF
TRBV19,-,CASSTTGHVISSYNSPLHF
TRBV18,-,CASSPASNEKLFF
TRBV2,-,CASSRDVGSPLHF
TRBV5-1,TRBD1,CASSSQGQGETQYF
TRBV28,-,CASSPQGYYGYTF
TRBV4-3,-,CASSQQSGPANTGELFF
TRBV10-3,TRBD1,CATRPGQTYSGNTIYF
TRBV6-5,-,CAGRDSGTNEKLFF
TRBV11-2,-,CASNPNTGELFF
TRBV18,-,CASSPLQGNTEAFF
TRBV18,TRBD2,CASSPLGLAGGNSGETQYF
TRBV7-8,-,CASSLGPGANTEAFF
TRBV29-1,-,CSVEIAASTDTQYF